Listed below are T cell receptor beta chains from one sample, sequenced in a study of T cell responses to AZD1222 COVID-19 vaccine. Profiled with immunoSEQ multiplex PCR; TCRdb holds only in-frame clones, not every one. The table shows approximately 110,000 clones, with about 85% occurring only once. The specimen was peripheral blood, collected 28 days after the second AZD1222 dose. These receptors originate from an adult who received the AZD1222 COVID-19 vaccine. Each CDR3 is given with its conserved first and last residue. The D gene is left open where the match is weak. Clone size is stated in some rows and not others, as once, few, many or a class when expanded.

TRBJ1-6,NA,TRBV7-3,13,few,TGTGCCAGCAGCCTGGACAGTCGATCACCCCTCCACTTT,CASSLDSRSPLHF
TRBJ2-3,NA,TRBV7-2,15,NA,TGTGCCAGCAGCTTAGCGGGCCGTCCCACAGATACGCAGTATTTT,CASSLAGRPTDTQYF
TRBJ2-7,TRBD1,TRBV6-5,15,once,TGTGCCAGCAACCCCGGACAGGAAGGATTATACGAGCAGTACTTC,CASNPGQEGLYEQYF
TRBJ1-4,NA,TRBV24-1,14,NA,TGTGCCACCAGTGATCAGTCCCAGGGGGAAAAACTGTTTTTT,CATSDQSQGEKLFF
TRBJ2-7,TRBD2,TRBV5-4,17,NA,TGTGCCAGCAGCTCCGGGACTAGCGGGGGGAGAACCTACGAGCAGTACTTC,CASSSGTSGGRTYEQYF
TRBJ2-7,NA,TRBV18,16,once,TGTGCCAGCTCACCTGCACTAGGGGTAAGGTCCTACGAGCAGTACTTC,CASSPALGVRSYEQYF
TRBJ2-1,TRBD2,TRBV30,12,NA,TGTGCCTGGAGTGTACGGACGGGGGGTCTGTTCTTC,CAWSVRTGGLFF
TRBJ2-3,TRBD1,TRBV6-4,17,NA,TGTGCCAGCAGTGACAGAGGGGGAAGGGGGCCCACAGATACGCAGTATTTT,CASSDRGGRGPTDTQYF
TRBJ1-1,NA,TRBV2,12,NA,TGTGGATCGGGGAGGATTAACACTGAAGCTTTCTTT,CGSGRINTEAFF
TRBJ1-4,NA,TRBV29-1,15,NA,TGCAGCGCCAGTGGGGGGAGGGCAACTAATGAAAAACTGTTTTTT,CSASGGRATNEKLFF
TRBJ1-4,NA,TRBV9,12,NA,TGTGCCAGCAGCGCCTCTGACGAAAAACTGTTTTTT,CASSASDEKLFF
TRBJ1-6,NA,TRBV7-9,16,NA,TGTGCCAGCAGCTTAAGGTCTTTGGCAGGCGGTTCACCCCTCCACTTT,CASSLRSLAGGSPLHF
TRBJ1-1,NA,TRBV6-5,11,NA,TGTGCCAGCAGACAAGCCAATACAGCTTTCTTT,CASRQANTAFF
TRBJ2-6,NA,TRBV9,15,NA,TGTGCCAGCAGCCAGATCCAACCTGGGGCCAACGTCCTGACTTTC,CASSQIQPGANVLTF
TRBJ2-6,NA,TRBV11-3,13,NA,TGTGCCAGCAGCCCATTAAGGGCCAACGTCCTGACTTTC,CASSPLRANVLTF
TRBJ1-6,NA,TRBV5-1,15,NA,TGCGCCAGCAGCTCACAGGGAGAGCCCAATTCACCCCTCCACTTT,CASSSQGEPNSPLHF
TRBJ2-3,NA,TRBV6-1,17,NA,TGTGCCAGCAGTGAAGACCGGACTCAACGGAACACAGATACGCAGTATTTT,CASSEDRTQRNTDTQYF
TRBJ2-3,NA,TRBV3-1/TRBV3-2,15,NA,TGTGCCAGCAGCCAAGATGTTTGGTCCACAGATACGCAGTATTTT,CASSQDVWSTDTQYF
TRBJ1-2,TRBD1,TRBV9,16,once,TGTGCCAGCAGCGCAGAGGGGGACAGGGGTTTCCGAGGCTACACCTTC,CASSAEGDRGFRGYTF
TRBJ1-3,TRBD1,TRBV7-2,15,few,TGTGCCAGCAGCCCCATGACAGGGGCTGGAAACACCATATATTTT,CASSPMTGAGNTIYF
TRBJ1-1,TRBD1,TRBV27,11,few,TGTGCCAGCAGCGAAGGACAGGGGGCTTTCTTT,CASSEGQGAFF
TRBJ2-1,NA,TRBV12-2,16,once,TGTGCAAGTCGCTTAAGGGCCACCCGACTCCGCGATGAGCAGTTCTTC,CASRLRATRLRDEQFF
TRBJ2-2,NA,TRBV5-1,15,NA,TGCGCCAGCAGGATCTCCTTGGAGAACACCGGGGAGCTGTTTTTT,CASRISLENTGELFF
TRBJ1-6,NA,TRBV27,13,NA,TGTGCCAGCAGTTTAACAGTTAATTCACCCCTCCACTTT,CASSLTVNSPLHF
TRBJ1-5,NA,TRBV2,12,NA,TGTGCCAGCGGCGGGAGCAATCAGCCCCAGCATTTT,CASGGSNQPQHF
TRBJ2-7,NA,TRBV6-2/TRBV6-3,14,NA,TGTGCCAGCAGTTACTCACACGCCCTATACGAGCAGTACTTC,CASSYSHALYEQYF
TRBJ1-2,NA,TRBV6-5,12,few,TGTGCCAGCAGTTACTCGTTTCGGGTTCTCACCTTC,CASSYSFRVLTF
TRBJ1-5,NA,TRBV30,12,NA,TGTGCCTGGAGTGTATTGGAACGGCCCCAGCATTTT,CAWSVLERPQHF
TRBJ1-6,TRBD1,TRBV4-3,16,NA,TGCGCCAGCAGCCCCACTACAGGGGGCAGGAATTCACCCCTCCACTTT,CASSPTTGGRNSPLHF